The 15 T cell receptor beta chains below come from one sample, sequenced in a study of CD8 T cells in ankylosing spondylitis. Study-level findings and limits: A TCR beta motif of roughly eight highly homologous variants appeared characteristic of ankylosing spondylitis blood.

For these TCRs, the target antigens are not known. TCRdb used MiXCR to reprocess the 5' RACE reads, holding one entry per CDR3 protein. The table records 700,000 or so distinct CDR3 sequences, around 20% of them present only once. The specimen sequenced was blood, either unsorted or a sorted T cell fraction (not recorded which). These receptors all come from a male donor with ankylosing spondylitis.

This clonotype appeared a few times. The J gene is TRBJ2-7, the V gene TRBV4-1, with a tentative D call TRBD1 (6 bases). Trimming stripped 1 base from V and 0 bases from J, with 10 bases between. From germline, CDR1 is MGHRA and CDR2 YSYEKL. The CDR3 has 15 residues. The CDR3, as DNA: TGCGCCAGCAGCCAAGTGACAGGCCGCTCCTACGAGCAGTACTTC. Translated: CASSQVTGRSYEQYF.

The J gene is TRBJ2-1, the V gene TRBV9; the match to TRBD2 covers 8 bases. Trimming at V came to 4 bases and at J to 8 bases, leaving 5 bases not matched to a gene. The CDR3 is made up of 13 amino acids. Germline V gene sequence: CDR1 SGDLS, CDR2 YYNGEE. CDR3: CASSSGLVYEQFF. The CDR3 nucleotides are TGTGCCAGCAGCTCGGGACTAGTCTATGAGCAGTTCTTC.

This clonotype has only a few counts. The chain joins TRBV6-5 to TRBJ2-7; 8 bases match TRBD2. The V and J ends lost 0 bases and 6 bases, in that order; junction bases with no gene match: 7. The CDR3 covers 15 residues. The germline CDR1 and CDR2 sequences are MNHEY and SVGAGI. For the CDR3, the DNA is TGTGCCAGCAGTTACTCGACTAGCGAGTACGTCGAGCAGTACTTC. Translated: CASSYSTSEYVEQYF.

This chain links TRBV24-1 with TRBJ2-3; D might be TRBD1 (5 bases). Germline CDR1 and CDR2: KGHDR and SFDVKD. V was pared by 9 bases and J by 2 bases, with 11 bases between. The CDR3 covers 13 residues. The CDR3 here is CATQGRNTDTQYF. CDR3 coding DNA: TGTGCCACCCAGGGAAGGAACACAGATACGCAGTATTTT.

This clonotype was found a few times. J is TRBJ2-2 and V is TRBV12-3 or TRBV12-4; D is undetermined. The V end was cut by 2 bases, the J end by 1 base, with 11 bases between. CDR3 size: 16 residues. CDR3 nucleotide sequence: TGTGCCAGCAGTTTAAGTTTCCCACGGAACACCGGGGAGCTGTTTTTT. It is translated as CASSLSFPRNTGELFF.

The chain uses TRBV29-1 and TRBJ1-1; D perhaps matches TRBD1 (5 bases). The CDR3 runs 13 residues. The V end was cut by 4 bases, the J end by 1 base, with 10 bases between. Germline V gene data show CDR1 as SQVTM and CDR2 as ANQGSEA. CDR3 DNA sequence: TGCAGCGTTGTAGGGGCCGAGAACACTGAAGCTTTCTTT. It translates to CSVVGAENTEAFF.

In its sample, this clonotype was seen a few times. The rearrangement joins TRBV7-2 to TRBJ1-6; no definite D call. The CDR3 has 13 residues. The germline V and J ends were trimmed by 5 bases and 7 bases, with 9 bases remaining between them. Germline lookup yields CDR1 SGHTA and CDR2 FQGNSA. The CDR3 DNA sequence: TGTGCCAGCAGCCAGGCCGTGAATTCACCCCTCCACTTT. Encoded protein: CASSQAVNSPLHF.

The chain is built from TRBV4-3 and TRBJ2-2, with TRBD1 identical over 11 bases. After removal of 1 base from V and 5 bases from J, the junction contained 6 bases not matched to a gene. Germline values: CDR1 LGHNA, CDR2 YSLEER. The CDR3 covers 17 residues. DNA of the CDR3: TGCGCCAGCAGCCAAGGTCTAGGACAGGGGGCGACCGGGGAGCTGTTTTTT. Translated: CASSQGLGQGATGELFF.

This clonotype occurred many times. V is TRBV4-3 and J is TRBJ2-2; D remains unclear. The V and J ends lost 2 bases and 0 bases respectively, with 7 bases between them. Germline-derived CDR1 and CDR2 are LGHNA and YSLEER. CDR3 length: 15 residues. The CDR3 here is CASSQIRANTGELFF. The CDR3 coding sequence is TGCGCCAGCAGCCAAATCAGAGCGAACACCGGGGAGCTGTTTTTT.

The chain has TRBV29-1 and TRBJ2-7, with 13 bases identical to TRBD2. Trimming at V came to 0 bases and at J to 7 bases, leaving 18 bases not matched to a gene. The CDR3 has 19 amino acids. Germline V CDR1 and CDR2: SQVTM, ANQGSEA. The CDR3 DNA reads TGCAGCGTTGAAGATCCCCTTAAACTAGCGGGAGGGCCTAGGGGGGAGCAGTACTTC. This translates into CSVEDPLKLAGGPRGEQYF.

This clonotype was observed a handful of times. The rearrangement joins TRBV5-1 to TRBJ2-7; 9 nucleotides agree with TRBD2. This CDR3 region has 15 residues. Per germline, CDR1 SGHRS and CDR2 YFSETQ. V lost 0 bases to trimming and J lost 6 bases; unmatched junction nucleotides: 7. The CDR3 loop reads CASSLESSGIGEQYF. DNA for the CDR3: TGCGCCAGCAGCTTGGAATCTAGCGGGATCGGCGAGCAGTACTTC. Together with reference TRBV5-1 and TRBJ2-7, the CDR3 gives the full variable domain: KAGVTQTPRYLIKTRGQQVTLSCSPISGHRSVSWYQQTPGQGLQFLFEYFSETQRNKGNFPGRFSGRQFSNSRSEMNVSTLELGDSALYLCASSLESSGIGEQYFGPGTRLTVT.

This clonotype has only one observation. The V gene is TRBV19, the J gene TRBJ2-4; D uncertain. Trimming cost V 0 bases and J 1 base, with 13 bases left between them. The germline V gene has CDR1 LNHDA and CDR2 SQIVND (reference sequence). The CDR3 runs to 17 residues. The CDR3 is CASSIDLSVGAKNIQYF. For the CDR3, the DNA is TGTGCCAGTAGTATAGATTTGAGTGTCGGTGCCAAAAACATTCAGTACTTC. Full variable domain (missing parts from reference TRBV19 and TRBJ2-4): DGGITQSPKYLFRKEGQNVTLSCEQNLNHDAMYWYRQDPGQGLRLIYYSQIVNDFQKGDIAEGYSVSREKKESFPLTVTSAQKNPTAFYLCASSIDLSVGAKNIQYFGAGTRLSVL.

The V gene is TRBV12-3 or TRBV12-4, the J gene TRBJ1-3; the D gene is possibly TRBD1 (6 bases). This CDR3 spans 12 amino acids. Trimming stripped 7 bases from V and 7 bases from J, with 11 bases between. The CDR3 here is CASIDRTNTIYF. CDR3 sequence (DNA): TGTGCCAGCATCGACAGGACGAACACCATATATTTT.

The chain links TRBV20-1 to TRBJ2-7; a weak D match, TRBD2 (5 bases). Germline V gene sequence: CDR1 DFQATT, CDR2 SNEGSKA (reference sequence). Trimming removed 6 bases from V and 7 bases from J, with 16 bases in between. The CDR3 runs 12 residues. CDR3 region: CSANDIGGEQYF. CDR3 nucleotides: TGCAGTGCAAACGACATTGGCGGGGAGCAGTACTTC.

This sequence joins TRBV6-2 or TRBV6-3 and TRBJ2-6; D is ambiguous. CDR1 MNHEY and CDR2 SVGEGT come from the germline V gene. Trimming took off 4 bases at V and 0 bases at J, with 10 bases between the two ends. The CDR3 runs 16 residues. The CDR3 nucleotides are TGTGCCAGCAGTTTCGACTTGAGCTCTGGGGCCAACGTCCTGACTTTC. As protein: CASSFDLSSGANVLTF.